The clone carrying this TCR beta chain was recorded only once. Its antigen is as yet unknown. The data stem from a study of OX40 agonist ivuxolimab in advanced cancers. Study context: The dose-escalation group included hepatocellular carcinoma, melanoma, renal cell carcinoma and head and neck cancer. Study-wide results and limits: Within 6 weeks, CD4+ and CD8+ blood T cells expanded clonally at 0.1 to 3.0 mg/kg. Averaged across samples, CD8+ T cells carried more expanded clones than CD4+ did.

The V end lost 7 bases, the J end lost 5 bases, and 18 bases lay between the germline ends. The germline gives CDR1 SGHVS, CDR2 FNYEAQ. The CDR3 is 15 amino acids. TCRdb keeps only in-frame clones here, not all; method: immunoSEQ multiplex PCR. Among tens of thousands of clones listed, around 85% were seen once. The genes are TRBV7-6 and TRBJ2-1; no reliable D call. This TCR derives from an adult with an advanced solid tumor such as melanoma, head and neck, liver or kidney cancer. The sequences come from CD4+ or CD8+ T cells sorted from blood, collected in a trial of the OX40 agonist ivuxolimab. CDR3 loop: CASNHPGQLDNEQFF. For the CDR3, the DNA is TGTGCCAGCAACCACCCGGGCCAACTCGACAATGAGCAGTTCTTC.